A single T cell receptor (beta chain) is shown here with its context. Antigen unknown. Relative to the germline gene, one junction end is altered; a read error may explain this. Germline CDR1 KGHSH, CDR2 LQKENI. CDR3 length equals 16 residues. This specimen belongs to a study of beta chain features in type 1 diabetes. Study-wide points: Type 1 diabetes patients had VDJ junctions that carried fewer insertions and more deletions.

Every donor provided one heparinised blood draw, which averaged around 110 mL. Since all of the isolated RNA was reverse transcribed, expressed TCRB transcripts were what got sequenced. Profiling relied on immunoSEQ multiplex PCR, and the TCRdb table lists in-frame clones only, not all of them. The table has over 100,000 clones, roughly 40% seen once. Sequenced input: stem cell memory CD4+ T cells from blood. This receptor was taken from a woman between 18 and 30 years old in good health. The chain joins TRBV18 to TRBJ1-1, with 11 bases fitting TRBD1. CDR3 sequence (DNA): TGTGCCAGTTCACCGGGACAGGGGGACCTACGCGATGAAGCTTTCTTT. Amino acid sequence: CASSPGQGDLRDEAFF.